A selection of T cell receptor beta chains follows, all from one sample in a study of blood T cell dynamics during melanoma immunotherapy. The repertoire was sequenced with immunoSEQ multiplex PCR; TCRdb's copy has only in-frame clones and lacks some. This sample's table has approximately 74 clones. The input for sequencing was cell-free DNA from blood, taken from a patient treated with checkpoint blockade. The receptors were gathered from a human donor with melanoma. Some clones in this sample may be carry-over from other donors' samples. Both conserved end residues are part of each CDR3. D genes are given only for firm matches. Clone size is stated in some rows and not others, as once, few, many or a class when expanded.

J	D	V	length	size	CDR3	DNA
TRBJ2-1	TRBD2	TRBV10-3	17	.	CAISESMAGDGYNEQFF	TGTGCCATCAGTGAGTCGATGGCGGGGGATGGCTACAATGAGCAGTTCTTC
TRBJ2-6	.	TRBV12-5	18	.	CASGRPHAGQSRANVLTF	TGTGCTAGTGGTCGACCACATGCAGGACAAAGTCGGGCCAACGTCCTGACTTTC
TRBJ1-2	.	TRBV5-1	15	.	CASSLGNIQGYGYTF	TGCGCCAGCAGCCTCGGTAATATCCAGGGTTATGGCTACACCTTC
TRBJ1-2	.	TRBV15	16	.	CATSRDRGGRLDGYTF	TGTGCCACCAGCAGAGATCGGGGCGGGCGGTTGGATGGCTACACCTTC
TRBJ1-5	.	TRBV28	13	once	CASKLEGNQPQHF	TGTGCCAGCAAACTCGAGGGGAACCAGCCCCAGCATTTT
TRBJ1-1	.	TRBV9	13	hyperexpanded	CASSEYWGTEAFF	TGTGCCAGCAGCGAGTATTGGGGCACTGAAGCTTTCTTT
TRBJ2-3	.	TRBV7-9	15	.	CASSTSRDSTDTQYF	TGTGCCAGCAGCACAAGTCGGGACAGCACAGATACGCAGTATTTT
TRBJ1-6	TRBD1	TRBV5-6	15	hyperexpanded	CASSWDRALNSPLHF	TGTGCCAGCAGCTGGGACAGGGCTTTGAATTCACCCCTCCACTTT
TRBJ1-1	TRBD1	TRBV30	11	few	CGGQGNTEAFF	TGTGGGGGACAGGGAAACACTGAAGCTTTCTTT
TRBJ2-1	.	TRBV4-3	13	.	CASSQGAYNEQFF	TGCGCCAGCAGCCAAGGGGCGTACAATGAGCAGTTCTTC
TRBJ2-2	TRBD1	TRBV9	13	once	CASSAGGSGELFF	TGTGCCAGCAGCGCAGGGGGCTCCGGGGAGCTGTTTTTT
TRBJ2-7	.	TRBV7-9	14	few	CASSLASGSYEQYF	TGTGCCAGCAGCTTAGCTTCGGGTTCCTACGAGCAGTACTTC
TRBJ2-2	.	TRBV7-2	15	.	CASSLVRGPTGELFF	TGTGCCAGCAGCTTAGTTCGGGGGCCCACCGGGGAGCTGTTTTTT
TRBJ2-7	.	TRBV27	14	hyperexpanded	CASSLGQGDYEQYF	TGTGCCAGCAGTTTAGGGCAGGGTGACTACGAGCAGTACTTC
TRBJ1-1	.	TRBV5-5	13	.	CASSLNEPTEVFF	TGTGCCAGCAGCTTAAATGAGCCCACTGAAGTTTTCTTT
TRBJ1-1	.	TRBV5-6	12	.	CASRVGFTEAFF	TGTGCCAGCAGGGTAGGGTTCACTGAAGCTTTCTTT
TRBJ2-4	.	TRBV19	14	few	CASSIDPGPNIQYF	TGTGCCAGTAGTATAGACCCGGGTCCGAACATTCAGTACTTC
TRBJ1-2	.	TRBV6-5	12	.	CASSRKTYGYTF	TGTGCCAGCAGTAGAAAGACCTATGGCTACACCTTC
TRBJ2-3	TRBD2	TRBV4-2	16	.	CASSQEGAGTKDTQYF	TGTGCCAGCAGCCAAGAAGGAGCGGGGACCAAGGATACGCAGTATTTT
TRBJ2-7	TRBD1	TRBV2	12	.	CARDRVTYEQYF	TGTGCCAGAGACAGGGTCACCTACGAGCAGTACTTC
TRBJ2-7	.	TRBV4-1	14	.	CASSQERDSYEQYF	TGCGCCAGCAGCCAAGAGAGGGATTCCTACGAGCAGTACTTC
TRBJ1-4	.	TRBV27	16	.	CASSAVRDIGNEKLFF	TGTGCCAGCAGTGCGGTCCGCGATATCGGTAATGAAAAACTGTTTTTT
TRBJ2-5	TRBD2	TRBV4-3	14	once	CASSRRLAGGPQYF	TGCGCCAGCAGCCGGAGACTAGCGGGGGGGCCCCAGTACTTC
TRBJ2-1	.	TRBV19	14	.	CASSIGGKYNEQFF	TGTGCCAGTAGTATCGGCGGGAAATACAATGAGCAGTTCTTC
TRBJ1-5	.	TRBV6-6	16	.	CASSYSTGGLFQPQHF	TGTGCCAGCAGTTACTCGACCGGGGGCTTATTTCAGCCCCAGCATTTT
TRBJ1-2	.	TRBV5-4	15	.	CASRIRVPGTYGYTF	TGTGCCAGCCGTATTCGCGTACCAGGAACCTATGGCTACACCTTC
TRBJ2-2	TRBD1	TRBV27	15	.	CASSYGTVFTGELFF	TGTGCCAGCAGTTACGGGACAGTCTTCACCGGGGAGCTGTTTTTT
TRBJ1-6	TRBD1	TRBV5-4	15	.	CASSWDRALNSPLHF	TGTGCCAGCAGCTGGGACAGGGCTTTGAATTCACCCCTCCACTTT
TRBJ1-5	.	TRBV21-1	16	.	CASRETLHWHHQPQHF	TGTGCCAGCAGAGAGACTCTACATTGGCATCATCAGCCCCAGCATTTT
TRBJ1-1	.	TRBV5-1	15	.	CASKTPQGQNTEAFF	TGCGCCAGCAAGACACCTCAGGGACAGAACACTGAAGCTTTCTTT